This T cell receptor beta chain was found in a study of Tregs in tolerant kidney transplant recipients. Profiling relied on immunoSEQ multiplex PCR, and the TCRdb table lists in-frame clones only, not all of them. The repertoire table contains 2,500 or so clones. Related graft donors supplied nonmyeloablative bone marrow transplants, and mixed chimerism was transient. Thawed PBMCs were FACS-sorted into unstimulated CD4+CD25+CD127- regulatory T cells, CD4+CD25- non-regulatory cells, CD4 and CD8 cells. Study findings and constraints: No direct test of biological reproducibility was done here. The small number of patients limits these findings pending further validation. Antigen-driven expansion was suggested because donor-specific Tregs expanded more than all Tregs in tolerant patients.

Germline V gene sequence: CDR1 SGHVS, CDR2 FQNEAQ. The CDR3 runs 16 residues. Trimming took 5 bases from V and 6 from J; bases not matched to a gene: 13. On this clone itself: Its cognate antigen is unknown. The CDR3 goes on 3 residues after the read ends, and that part is filled in from the germline J gene.

V is TRBV7-8 and J is TRBJ2-1, with 7 bases matching TRBD2. The TCR originated in a human patient who received a combined kidney and bone marrow transplant. Part of the T cell pool may stem from the graft donor. Material: CD8+ T cells from blood (PBMCs), obtained 6 months after the transplant. CDR3 loop: CASSAIPSGNINEQFF. Partial CDR3 DNA: TGTGCCAGCAGCGCCATCCCTAGCGGAAATATCAATGAG.